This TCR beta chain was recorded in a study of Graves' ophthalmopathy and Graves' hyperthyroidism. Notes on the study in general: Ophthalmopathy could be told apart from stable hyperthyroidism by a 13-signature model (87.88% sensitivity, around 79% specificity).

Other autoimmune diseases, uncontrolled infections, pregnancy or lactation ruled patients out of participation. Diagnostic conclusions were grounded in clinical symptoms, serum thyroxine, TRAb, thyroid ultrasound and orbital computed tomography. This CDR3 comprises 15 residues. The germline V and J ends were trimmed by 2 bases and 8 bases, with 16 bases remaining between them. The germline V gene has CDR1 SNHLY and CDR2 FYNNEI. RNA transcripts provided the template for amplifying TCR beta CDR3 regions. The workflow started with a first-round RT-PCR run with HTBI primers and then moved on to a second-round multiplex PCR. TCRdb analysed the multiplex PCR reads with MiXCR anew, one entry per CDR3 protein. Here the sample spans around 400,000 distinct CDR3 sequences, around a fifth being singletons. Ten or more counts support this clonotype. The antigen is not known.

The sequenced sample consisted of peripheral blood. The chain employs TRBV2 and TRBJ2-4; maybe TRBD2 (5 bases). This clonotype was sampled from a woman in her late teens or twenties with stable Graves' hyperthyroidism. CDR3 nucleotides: TGTGCCAGCAGTGAAAGTCAGGATCGGGGAGACATTCAGTACTTC. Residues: CASSESQDRGDIQYF.